These T cell receptor beta chains were read from a single sample in a study of vaccination and CD4 T cells after COVID-19. TCRdb passed the PCR reads through MiXCR, listing each CDR3 protein once. The table shows about 28,000 distinct CDR3 sequences, with under 75% occurring only once. Their target antigens are unknown. The sequencing used CD4+ T cells from blood, cultured in vitro, collected after SARS-CoV-2 vaccination. These receptors were taken from a human donor who received a COVID-19 vaccine. CDR3s leave out the opening cysteine and the closing phenylalanine or tryptophan. Clone size is not always given. Where it is, it says once, few, many or a class for expanded clones.

size | V | CDR3
few | TRBV20-1 | SARDLGRRDTQY
. | TRBV30 | AWSVGQEVRRGQY
. | TRBV6-1 | ASRRDRDYNEQF
. | TRBV20-1 | SGGTVDYGYT
. | TRBV9 | ASSVLFGTGPYEQY
. | TRBV19 | ASSILSGGNTIY
few | TRBV7-8 | ASSLVSGSSTDTQY
. | TRBV23-1 | ASSLDRGLPLLLQETQY
. | TRBV30 | AWSTSGVTDTQY
few | TRBV7-3 | ASSSGSLNTDTQY
. | TRBV6-2/TRBV6-3 | ASSVNLQGNEQF
once | TRBV18 | ASSSNSGGAAYNEQF
once | TRBV25-1 | ASSETSVPGPQH
. | TRBV5-4 | ASSSEVSVGYT
few | TRBV7-2 | ASSLAGDLGEQY
. | TRBV6-5 | ASSYVGGTYEQY
. | TRBV6-1 | ASSVLAGNTGELF
. | TRBV7-9 | ASSSGENTEAF
. | TRBV12-3/TRBV12-4 | ASSLWGNSGNTIY
. | TRBV14 | ASSQSQITHFDTDTQY
. | TRBV6-1 | ASINRVRTEAF
few | TRBV20-1 | SASGTSGGSEQF
few | TRBV6-1 | ASRRQGGGYEQY
. | TRBV28 | ASSPGGALNNEQF
. | TRBV19 | ASSTLRRLSSYNEQF
. | TRBV20-1 | SASKGRQDGYT
. | TRBV19 | ASSLPLRNTEAF
. | TRBV12-3/TRBV12-4 | ASSSGYYGYT
few | TRBV6-5 | ASSSGQGIGGNTIY
. | TRBV7-9 | ASSLDLGGTGYT
. | TRBV6-1 | ASSGHSQGQGEKLF
large | TRBV6-5 | ASSYSRDPGDTQY
. | TRBV27 | ASRGSGGPYGYT
. | TRBV11-3 | ASSLTSGPTGELF
once | TRBV7-9 | ASSLFGARETQY
few | TRBV6-2/TRBV6-3 | ASGGRGRNTEAF
. | TRBV2 | ASSTGWGEKLF
. | TRBV7-6 | ASSLVGSTYGYT
. | TRBV19 | ASRLMIGDPYEQY
. | TRBV2 | ASKQGTPSNYGYT
. | TRBV27 | ASSLRTSGGGGETQY
once | TRBV5-4 | ASSLIQGVTEAF
once | TRBV27 | ASTNNSPLH